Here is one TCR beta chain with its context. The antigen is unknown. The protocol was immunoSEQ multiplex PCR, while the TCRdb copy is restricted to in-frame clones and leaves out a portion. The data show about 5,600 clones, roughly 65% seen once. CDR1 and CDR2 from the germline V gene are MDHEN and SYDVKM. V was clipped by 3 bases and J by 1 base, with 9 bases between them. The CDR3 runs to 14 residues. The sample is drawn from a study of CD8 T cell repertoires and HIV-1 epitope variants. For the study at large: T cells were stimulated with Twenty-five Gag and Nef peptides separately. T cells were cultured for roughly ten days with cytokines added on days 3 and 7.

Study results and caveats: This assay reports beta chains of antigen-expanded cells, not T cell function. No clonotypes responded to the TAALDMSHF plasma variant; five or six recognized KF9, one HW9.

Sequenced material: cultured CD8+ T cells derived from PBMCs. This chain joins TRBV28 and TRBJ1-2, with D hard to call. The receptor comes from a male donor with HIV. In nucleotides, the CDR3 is TGTGCCAGCAGTTTCCCCGATGGTAACTATGGCTACACCTTC. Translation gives CASSFPDGNYGYTF.